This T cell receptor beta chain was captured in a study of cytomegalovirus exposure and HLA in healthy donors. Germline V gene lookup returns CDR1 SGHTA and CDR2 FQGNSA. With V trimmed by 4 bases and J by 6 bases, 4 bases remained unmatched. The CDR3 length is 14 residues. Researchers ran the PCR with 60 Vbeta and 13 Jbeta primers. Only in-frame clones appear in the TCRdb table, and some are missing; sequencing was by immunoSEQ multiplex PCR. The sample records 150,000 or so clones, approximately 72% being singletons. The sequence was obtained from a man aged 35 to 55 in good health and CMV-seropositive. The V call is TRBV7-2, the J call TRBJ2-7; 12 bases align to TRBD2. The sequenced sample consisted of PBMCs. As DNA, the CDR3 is TGTGCCAGCAGCTCGACTAGCGGGGGCTGCGAGCAGTACTTC. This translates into CASSSTSGGCEQYF. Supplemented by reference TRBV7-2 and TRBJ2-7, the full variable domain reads GAGVSQSPSNKVTEKGKDVELRCDPISGHTALYWYRQSLGQGLEFLIYFQGNSAPDKSGLPSDRFSAERTGGSVSTLTIQRTQQEDSAVYLCASSSTSGGCEQYFGPGTRLTVT.